This entry lists 28 T cell receptor beta chains sequenced from one sample in a study of blood T cell repertoires in COVID-19. Method: immunoSEQ multiplex PCR; TCRdb's copy keeps in-frame clones and lacks some. Altogether about 54,000 clones are present, less than 90% being singletons, with the ten largest covering less than 2%. What was sequenced was peripheral blood. These receptors originate from a woman aged 60-70 years with acute or convalescent COVID-19.

This clone was seen once. The V call is TRBV6-2 or TRBV6-3, the J call TRBJ1-5, with TRBD1 matching 7 bases. This CDR3 is built from 14 residues. Trimming at V came to 6 bases and at J to 3 bases, leaving 5 bases not matched to a gene. CDR1 is MNHEY and CDR2 is SVGEGT in the germline V gene. The CDR3 DNA sequence: TGTGCCAGCAGCCGACAGGGCTACAATCAGCCCCAGCATTTT. Its protein product is CASSRQGYNQPQHF.

V gene TRBV6-6 combines with J gene TRBJ1-1; D is possibly TRBD1 (5 bases). This CDR3 has 14 residues. CDR1 and CDR2 (germline): MNHNY, SVGAGI (reference sequence). V lost 5 bases, J lost 1 base, and 11 bases lay in between. For the CDR3, the DNA is TGTGCCAGCAGTAAACAGGACGGGAACACTGAAGCTTTCTTT. This encodes CASSKQDGNTEAFF.

The J gene is TRBJ1-1, the V gene TRBV30; D not resolved. CDR1 GTSNPN and CDR2 SVGIG come from the germline V gene (reference sequence). CDR3 length: 13 residues. V was clipped by 4 bases and J by 1 base, with 10 bases between them. For the CDR3, the DNA is TGTGCCTGGAAATTCGACAAGAACACTGAAGCTTTCTTT. It codes for CAWKFDKNTEAFF. Combining the CDR3 with reference TRBV30 and TRBJ1-1 gives the whole variable domain SQTIHQWPATLVQPVGSPLSLECTVEGTSNPNLYWYRQAAGRGLQLLFYSVGIGQISSEVPQNLSASRPQDRQFILSSKKLLLSDSGFYLCAWKFDKNTEAFFGQGTRLTVV.

The J gene is TRBJ1-2, the V gene TRBV6-5, with D tentatively TRBD1 (5 bases). Trimming removed 4 bases from V and 2 bases from J, with 8 bases in between. CDR3 size: 13 residues. The germline V gene encodes CDR1 MNHEY and CDR2 SVGAGI. CDR3 in amino acids: CASSSTDNYGYTF. The CDR3 DNA reads TGTGCCAGCAGTTCGACAGACAACTATGGCTACACCTTC.

This rearrangement joins TRBV12-2 to TRBJ2-7; TRBD2 was called by the table and not checked on the DNA. TRBV12-2 is a pseudogene segment. The CDR3 spans 15 residues. CDR3 DNA sequence: TGTGCAAGTCGCTTAAGGGGAGTCGGGAGGATCGAGCAGTACTTC. This gives the protein CASRLRGVGRIEQYF.

The gene calls are TRBV28 and TRBJ1-5; 8 bases fit TRBD1. Looked up from germline, CDR1 is MDHEN and CDR2 is SYDVKM. Unmatched junction bases numbered 6, after V lost 3 bases and J lost 2 bases. The CDR3 spans 16 residues. The CDR3 is CASSFPGGLGNQPQHF. CDR3 DNA: TGTGCCAGCAGTTTTCCAGGGGGCTTGGGCAATCAGCCCCAGCATTTT.

This chain connects TRBV18 to TRBJ1-1; D might be TRBD1 (5 bases). CDR3 length: 14 residues. Deletions cut 6 bases from V and 5 bases from J, with 16 bases between. Germline lookup yields CDR1 KGHSH and CDR2 LQKENI. The CDR3 DNA reads as TGTGCCAGCTCCACGAGGGGAGGAGGAACTGAAGCTTTCTTT. Protein sequence: CASSTRGGGTEAFF. Based on the CDR3 plus reference TRBV18 and TRBJ1-1, the full variable domain is NAGVMQNPRHLVRRRGQEARLRCSPMKGHSHVYWYRQLPEEGLKFMVYLQKENIIDESGMPKERFSAEFPKEGPSILRIQQVVRGDSAAYFCASSTRGGGTEAFFGQGTRLTVV.

This rearrangement joins TRBV7-9 to TRBJ2-7; 9 bases match TRBD1. With V trimmed by 6 bases and J by 4 bases, 7 bases remained unmatched. CDR3 size: 14 residues. The germline CDR1 and CDR2 sequences are SEHNR and FQNEAQ (reference sequence). The CDR3 DNA is TGTGCCAGCAGTCCCGGGACAGGGTTTTACGAGCAGTACTTC. Amino acid sequence: CASSPGTGFYEQYF.

The chain is built from TRBV5-1 and TRBJ2-6; TRBD1 matches 12 bases. V dropped 4 bases and J dropped 3; count of bases not matched to a gene: 8. Germline V CDR1 and CDR2: SGHRS, YFSETQ. The CDR3 is 18 amino acids. Written as DNA, the CDR3 is TGCGCCAGCAGCCGAGGGACAGGGGGCCTGATTGGGGCCAACGTCCTGACTTTC. This sequence encodes CASSRGTGGLIGANVLTF. The variable domain in full, with the rest retrieved from reference TRBV5-1 and TRBJ2-6, is KAGVTQTPRYLIKTRGQQVTLSCSPISGHRSVSWYQQTPGQGLQFLFEYFSETQRNKGNFPGRFSGRQFSNSRSEMNVSTLELGDSALYLCASSRGTGGLIGANVLTFGAGSRLTVL.

A few counts support this clone. The chain joins TRBV30 to TRBJ1-2; possibly TRBD1 for D (6 bases). V was cut by 0 bases and J by 4 bases, with 21 bases left in between. Germline V gene data show CDR1 as GTSNPN and CDR2 as SVGIG (reference sequence). CDR3 length equals 17 residues. The CDR3: CAWSVAETGLRVYGYTF. The CDR3 nucleotides read TGTGCCTGGAGTGTAGCCGAGACAGGCCTACGGGTCTATGGCTACACCTTC. Together with reference TRBV30 and TRBJ1-2, the CDR3 gives the full variable domain: SQTIHQWPATLVQPVGSPLSLECTVEGTSNPNLYWYRQAAGRGLQLLFYSVGIGQISSEVPQNLSASRPQDRQFILSSKKLLLSDSGFYLCAWSVAETGLRVYGYTFGSGTRLTVV.

This chain connects TRBV7-8 to TRBJ1-5, with 7 bases fitting TRBD1. CDR1 SGHVS and CDR2 FQNEAQ come from the germline V gene. This CDR3 is built from 15 residues. The V and J ends lost 1 base and 2 bases, in that order; junction bases with no gene match: 2. CDR3: CASSLVGTGNQPQHF. CDR3 nucleotides: TGTGCCAGCAGCTTAGTTGGGACAGGCAATCAGCCCCAGCATTTT.

This chain connects TRBV30 to TRBJ1-1, with D unresolved. With 3 bases removed from V and 12 bases from J, the gap between germline ends came to 20 bases. The CDR3 is 13 residues long. CDR1 is GTSNPN, CDR2 SVGIG, per germline (reference sequence). CDR3 loop: CAWSPSRGGKTFF. In DNA, the CDR3 is TGTGCCTGGAGCCCGTCGCGGGGAGGGAAAACTTTCTTT.

The gene calls are TRBV5-1 and TRBJ1-5; 7 bases fit TRBD1. There are 13 residues in the CDR3. CDR1 and CDR2 (germline): SGHRS, YFSETQ. With 4 bases clipped from V and 6 bases from J, the junction kept 4 bases outside the gene matches. CDR3 nucleotides: TGCGCCAGCAGCCGGACAGGTACTCAGCCCCAGCATTTT. Amino acid sequence: CASSRTGTQPQHF.

This chain uses TRBV5-1 with TRBJ2-3; 8 bases map to TRBD2. The CDR3 contains 18 residues. The junction had 14 bases not matched to a gene; V was cut back by 4 bases and J by 1 base. The germline V gene has CDR1 SGHRS and CDR2 YFSETQ. The CDR3 is CASSTGTSARLGTDTQYF. The CDR3, as DNA: TGCGCCAGCAGCACAGGGACTAGTGCGAGACTAGGCACAGATACGCAGTATTTT.

The chain recombines TRBV4-1 with TRBJ2-7; 8 nucleotides line up with TRBD2. Trimming took 0 bases from V and 2 from J; bases not matched to a gene: 3. The CDR3 is 15 amino acids. The V gene's germline CDR1 is MGHRA and CDR2 YSYEKL. The CDR3 spells CASSQEGSGAYEQYF. CDR3 DNA sequence: TGCGCCAGCAGCCAAGAAGGTAGCGGGGCCTACGAGCAGTACTTC.

This clone turned up a few times. The chain links TRBV30 to TRBJ2-7, with D uncertain. CDR1 and CDR2 from the germline V gene are GTSNPN and SVGIG (reference sequence). The ends were cut back, 0 bases at V and 2 bases at J, with 17 bases in the middle. There are 16 residues in the CDR3. CDR3 sequence reads: CAWSVMDPGTTYEQYF. The CDR3 DNA sequence: TGTGCCTGGAGTGTTATGGATCCGGGTACGACCTACGAGCAGTACTTC.

V usage is TRBV3-1 (or the pseudogene TRBV3-2) and J usage is TRBJ2-5; 7 bases are a match to TRBD2. This CDR3 spans 19 amino acids. Germline-derived CDR1 and CDR2 are LGHDT and YNNKEL (reference sequence). After removal of 0 bases from V and 1 base from J, the junction contained 14 bases not matched to a gene. This CDR3 is CASSQDNPVLAGVQETQYF. Written as DNA, the CDR3 is TGTGCCAGCAGCCAAGACAACCCGGTGTTAGCGGGCGTCCAAGAGACCCAGTACTTC.

There are a few counts of this clone. DNA for the CDR3: TGTGCCAGCAGCCCCTCCCCAATGGGACAGACTGGCTACACCTTC. Amino acid sequence: CASSPSPMGQTGYTF. The rearrangement joins TRBV5-5 to TRBJ1-2, with TRBD1 identical over 7 bases. Unmatched junction bases numbered 13, after V lost 4 bases and J lost 7 bases. Germline CDR1 SGHKS, CDR2 YYEKEE (reference sequence). There are 15 residues in the CDR3. Full variable domain (remainder filled in from reference TRBV5-5 and TRBJ1-2): DAGVTQSPTHLIKTRGQQVTLRCSPISGHKSVSWYQQVLGQGPQFIFQYYEKEERGRGNFPDRFSARQFPNYSSELNVNALLLGDSALYLCASSPSPMGQTGYTFGSGTRLTVV.

The chain recombines TRBV9 with TRBJ1-3, with 7 bases matching TRBD1. The junction had 10 bases not matched to a gene; V was cut back by 4 bases and J by 0 bases. Germline V gene lookup returns CDR1 SGDLS and CDR2 YYNGEE. CDR3 length: 17 residues. CDR3 in DNA: TGTGCCAGCAGCAAACAGGGGTATCAACGCTCTGGAAACACCATATATTTT. It yields the protein CASSKQGYQRSGNTIYF.

V and J are TRBV4-1 and TRBJ2-7; no clear D gene. The V gene lost 3 bases and the J gene lost 4 bases, with 13 bases spanning the gap. The CDR3 spans 14 residues. CDR1 is MGHRA and CDR2 is YSYEKL in the germline V gene. The CDR3 is CASSHTSAAYEQYF. The CDR3 region has the DNA TGCGCCAGCAGCCATACCTCAGCAGCGTACGAGCAGTACTTC.

This rearrangement joins TRBV18 to TRBJ2-5; 15 nucleotides align to TRBD2. CDR3 length: 18 residues. V lost 6 bases to trimming and J lost 5 bases; unmatched junction nucleotides: 13. Germline V lookup: CDR1 KGHSH, CDR2 LQKENI. The CDR3 is CASSAGTSGRNPQETQYF. DNA of the CDR3: TGTGCCAGCTCCGCAGGGACTAGCGGGAGGAACCCCCAGGAGACCCAGTACTTC. Full variable domain (remainder filled in from reference TRBV18 and TRBJ2-5): NAGVMQNPRHLVRRRGQEARLRCSPMKGHSHVYWYRQLPEEGLKFMVYLQKENIIDESGMPKERFSAEFPKEGPSILRIQQVVRGDSAAYFCASSAGTSGRNPQETQYFGPGTRLLVL.

This clone was picked up one time. The gene calls are TRBV28 and TRBJ2-5; D is unresolved. V lost 5 bases, J lost 0 bases, and 19 bases lay in between. The CDR3 extends over 17 amino acids. Germline V gene lookup returns CDR1 MDHEN and CDR2 SYDVKM. The CDR3 DNA is TGTGCCAGCAGTCCCTCGGGTGCTAGAAACAACCAAGAGACCCAGTACTTC. It yields the protein CASSPSGARNNQETQYF.

This CDR3 is CASSSSGRNEKLFF. DNA of the CDR3: TGTGCCAGCAGCTCATCAGGCCGTAATGAAAAACTGTTTTTT. The rearrangement links TRBV7-9 to TRBJ1-4; no clear D gene. Germline CDR1 is SEHNR and CDR2 is FQNEAQ (reference sequence). V lost 4 bases and J lost 4, with 10 bases in between. The CDR3 has 14 residues.

The V and J genes are TRBV25-1 and TRBJ2-7; D perhaps matches TRBD1 (6 bases). In germline, CDR1 is MGHDK, CDR2 SYGVNS. The CDR3 contains 13 residues. V shed 9 bases and J shed 3 bases, with 15 bases lying between them. CDR3 protein: CASARQEGYEQYF. The CDR3 nucleotides read TGTGCCAGTGCTAGACAGGAAGGCTACGAGCAGTACTTC.

The J gene is TRBJ1-2, the V gene TRBV6-5; D not certain. This CDR3 contains 13 residues. The germline V and J ends were trimmed by 3 bases and 2 bases, with 7 bases remaining between them. The germline V gene has CDR1 MNHEY and CDR2 SVGAGI. This CDR3 is CASSYTQNYGYTF. The CDR3 bases are TGTGCCAGCAGTTATACACAGAACTATGGCTACACCTTC.

The chain employs TRBV4-2 and TRBJ2-7; 15 bases fit TRBD2. The V segment lost 3 bases and the J segment 3 bases; nucleotides outside the gene matches: 6. The CDR3 runs 17 residues. Germline CDR1 and CDR2: LGHNA and YNFKEQ. The CDR3 region has the DNA TGTGCCAGCAGCCATTCCGGGACTAGCGGGGGGATCTACGAGCAGTACTTC. It specifies CASSHSGTSGGIYEQYF.

The count of this clone is one. The J gene is TRBJ2-7, the V gene TRBV2; D possibly corresponds to TRBD1 (5 bases). The CDR3 runs 12 residues. CDR1 is SNHLY, CDR2 FYNNEI, per germline. Between the trimmed V and J ends, which lost 7 bases and 2 bases, there was a span of 9 bases. The chain's CDR3 is CASTQGTYEQYF. CDR3 nucleotides: TGTGCCAGCACCCAGGGTACCTACGAGCAGTACTTC.

The sample holds a few counts of this clone. The chain employs TRBV3-1 (or the pseudogene TRBV3-2) and TRBJ1-1; TRBD1 might be the D (5 bases). Germline V gene lookup returns CDR1 LGHDT and CDR2 YNNKEL (reference sequence). The CDR3 consists of 16 residues. Trimming stripped 4 bases from V and 4 bases from J, with 19 bases between. CDR3 sequence (DNA): TGTGCCAGCAGCCCGACTCAGGTGGGGGGTGGCACTGAAGCTTTCTTT. Protein sequence: CASSPTQVGGGTEAFF.